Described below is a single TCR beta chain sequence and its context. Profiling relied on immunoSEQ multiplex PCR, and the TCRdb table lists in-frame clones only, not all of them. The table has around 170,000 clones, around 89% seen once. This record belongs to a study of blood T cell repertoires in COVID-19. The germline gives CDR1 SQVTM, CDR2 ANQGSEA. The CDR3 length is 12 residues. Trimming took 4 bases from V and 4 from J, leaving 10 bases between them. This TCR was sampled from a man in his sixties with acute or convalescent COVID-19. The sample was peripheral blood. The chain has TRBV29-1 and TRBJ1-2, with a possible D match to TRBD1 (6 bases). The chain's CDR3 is CSVGGDTYGYTF. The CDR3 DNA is TGCAGCGTTGGAGGGGACACCTATGGCTACACCTTC.